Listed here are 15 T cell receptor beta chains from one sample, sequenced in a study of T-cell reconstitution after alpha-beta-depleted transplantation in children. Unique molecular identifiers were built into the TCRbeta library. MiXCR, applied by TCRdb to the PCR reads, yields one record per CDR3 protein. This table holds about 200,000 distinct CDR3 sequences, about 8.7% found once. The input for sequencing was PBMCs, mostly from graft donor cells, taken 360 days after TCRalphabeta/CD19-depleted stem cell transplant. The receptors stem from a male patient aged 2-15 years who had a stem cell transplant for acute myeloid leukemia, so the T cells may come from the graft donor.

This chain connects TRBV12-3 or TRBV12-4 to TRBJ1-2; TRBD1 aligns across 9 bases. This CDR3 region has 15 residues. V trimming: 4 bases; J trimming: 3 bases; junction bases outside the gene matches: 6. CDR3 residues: CASSSRDRADYGYTF. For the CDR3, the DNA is TGTGCCAGCAGTTCCCGGGACAGGGCGGACTATGGCTACACCTTC.

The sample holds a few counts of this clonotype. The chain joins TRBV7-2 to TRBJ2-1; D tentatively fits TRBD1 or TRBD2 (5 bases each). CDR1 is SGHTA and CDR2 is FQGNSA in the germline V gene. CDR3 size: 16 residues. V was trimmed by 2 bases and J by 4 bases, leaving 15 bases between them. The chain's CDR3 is CASSLTWGSAYNEQFF. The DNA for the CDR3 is TGTGCCAGCAGCTTAACCTGGGGGTCCGCTTACAATGAGCAGTTCTTC.

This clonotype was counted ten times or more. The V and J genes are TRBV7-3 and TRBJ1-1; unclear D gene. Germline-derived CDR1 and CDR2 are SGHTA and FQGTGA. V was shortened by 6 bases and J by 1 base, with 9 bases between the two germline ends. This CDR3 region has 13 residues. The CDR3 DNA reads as TGTGCCAGCAGTAAAACGGCGAACACTGAAGCTTTCTTT. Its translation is CASSKTANTEAFF.

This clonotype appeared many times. The CDR3 sequence: CASLLAGGPDTQYF. The CDR3 DNA is TGTGCCTCCTTACTAGCGGGGGGTCCAGATACGCAGTATTTT. The chain links TRBV12-3 or TRBV12-4 to TRBJ2-3; 12 nucleotides match TRBD2. There are 14 residues in the CDR3. With V trimmed by 11 bases and J by 4 bases, 7 bases remained unmatched.

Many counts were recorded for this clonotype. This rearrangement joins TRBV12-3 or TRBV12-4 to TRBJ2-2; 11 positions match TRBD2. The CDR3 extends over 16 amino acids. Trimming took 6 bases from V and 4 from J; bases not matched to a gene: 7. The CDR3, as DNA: TGTGCCAGCAGACAACTAGCGGGAGTCGGCACCGGGGAGCTGTTTTTT. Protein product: CASRQLAGVGTGELFF.

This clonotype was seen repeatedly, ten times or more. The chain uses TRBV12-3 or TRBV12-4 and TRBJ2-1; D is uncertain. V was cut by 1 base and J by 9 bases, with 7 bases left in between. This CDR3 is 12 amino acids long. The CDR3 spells CASSLEASEQFF. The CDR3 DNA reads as TGTGCCAGCAGTTTAGAAGCTAGTGAGCAGTTCTTC.

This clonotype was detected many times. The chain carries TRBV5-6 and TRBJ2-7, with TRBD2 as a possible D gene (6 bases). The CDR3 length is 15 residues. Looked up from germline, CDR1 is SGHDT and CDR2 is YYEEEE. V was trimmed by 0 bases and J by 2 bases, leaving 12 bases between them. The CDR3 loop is CASSLAAGSPYEQYF. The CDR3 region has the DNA TGTGCCAGCAGCTTGGCTGCGGGAAGCCCCTACGAGCAGTACTTC.

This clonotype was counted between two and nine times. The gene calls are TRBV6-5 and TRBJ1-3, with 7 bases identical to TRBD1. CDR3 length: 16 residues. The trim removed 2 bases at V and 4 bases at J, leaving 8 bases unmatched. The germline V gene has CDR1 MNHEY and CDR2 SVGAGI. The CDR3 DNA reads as TGTGCCAGCAGTTACCCATTCCACAGGGGCGGAAACACCATATATTTT. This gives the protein CASSYPFHRGGNTIYF.

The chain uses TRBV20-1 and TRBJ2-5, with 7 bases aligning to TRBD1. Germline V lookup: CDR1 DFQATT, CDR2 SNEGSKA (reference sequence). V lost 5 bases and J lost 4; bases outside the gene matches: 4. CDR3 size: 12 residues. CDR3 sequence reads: CSAWDSPETQYF. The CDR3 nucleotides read TGCAGTGCTTGGGACAGCCCAGAGACCCAGTACTTC.

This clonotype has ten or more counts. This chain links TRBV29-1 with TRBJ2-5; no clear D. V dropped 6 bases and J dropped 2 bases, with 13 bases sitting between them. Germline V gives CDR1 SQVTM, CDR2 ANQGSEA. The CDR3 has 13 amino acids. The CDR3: CSVATVIQETQYF. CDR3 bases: TGCAGCGTCGCTACAGTGATTCAAGAGACCCAGTACTTC.

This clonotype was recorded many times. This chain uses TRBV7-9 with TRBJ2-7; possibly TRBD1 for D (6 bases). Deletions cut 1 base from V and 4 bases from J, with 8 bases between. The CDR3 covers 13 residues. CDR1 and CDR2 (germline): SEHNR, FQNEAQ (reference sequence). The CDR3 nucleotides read TGTGCCAGCAGCTTAGGAGGGGGTTACGAGCAGTACTTC. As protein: CASSLGGGYEQYF.

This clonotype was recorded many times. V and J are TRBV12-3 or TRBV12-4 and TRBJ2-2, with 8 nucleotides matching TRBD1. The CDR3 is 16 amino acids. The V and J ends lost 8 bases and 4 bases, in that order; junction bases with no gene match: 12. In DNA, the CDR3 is TGTGCCAGCCGGAGAGGACAGGGACACCGCACCGGGGAGCTGTTTTTT. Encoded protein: CASRRGQGHRTGELFF.

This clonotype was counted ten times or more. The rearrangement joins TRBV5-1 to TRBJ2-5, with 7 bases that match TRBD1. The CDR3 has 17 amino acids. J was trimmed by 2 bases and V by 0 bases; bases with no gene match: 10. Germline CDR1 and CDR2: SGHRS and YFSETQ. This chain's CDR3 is CASSLGPQGIRQETQYF. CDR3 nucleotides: TGCGCCAGCAGCTTGGGCCCACAGGGGATTCGGCAAGAGACCCAGTACTTC.

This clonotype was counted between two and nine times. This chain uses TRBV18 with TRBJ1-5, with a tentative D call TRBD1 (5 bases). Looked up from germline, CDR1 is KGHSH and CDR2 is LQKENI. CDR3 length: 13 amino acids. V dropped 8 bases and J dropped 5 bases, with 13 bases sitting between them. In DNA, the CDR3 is TGTGCCAGCACGTCTGGGGGGGATCAGCCCCAGCATTTT. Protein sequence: CASTSGGDQPQHF.

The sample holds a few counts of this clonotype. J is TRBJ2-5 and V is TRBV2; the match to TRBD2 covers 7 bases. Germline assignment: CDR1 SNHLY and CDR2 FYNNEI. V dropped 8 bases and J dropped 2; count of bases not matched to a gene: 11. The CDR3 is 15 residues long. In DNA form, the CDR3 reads TGTGCCAGCCGGGACTACACCACCTTACAAGAGACCCAGTACTTC. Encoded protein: CASRDYTTLQETQYF. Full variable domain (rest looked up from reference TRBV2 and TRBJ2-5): EPEVTQTPSHQVTQMGQEVILRCVPISNHLYFYWYRQILGQKVEFLVSFYNNEISEKSEIFDDQFSVERPDGSNFTLKIRSTKLEDSAMYFCASRDYTTLQETQYFGPGTRLLVL.